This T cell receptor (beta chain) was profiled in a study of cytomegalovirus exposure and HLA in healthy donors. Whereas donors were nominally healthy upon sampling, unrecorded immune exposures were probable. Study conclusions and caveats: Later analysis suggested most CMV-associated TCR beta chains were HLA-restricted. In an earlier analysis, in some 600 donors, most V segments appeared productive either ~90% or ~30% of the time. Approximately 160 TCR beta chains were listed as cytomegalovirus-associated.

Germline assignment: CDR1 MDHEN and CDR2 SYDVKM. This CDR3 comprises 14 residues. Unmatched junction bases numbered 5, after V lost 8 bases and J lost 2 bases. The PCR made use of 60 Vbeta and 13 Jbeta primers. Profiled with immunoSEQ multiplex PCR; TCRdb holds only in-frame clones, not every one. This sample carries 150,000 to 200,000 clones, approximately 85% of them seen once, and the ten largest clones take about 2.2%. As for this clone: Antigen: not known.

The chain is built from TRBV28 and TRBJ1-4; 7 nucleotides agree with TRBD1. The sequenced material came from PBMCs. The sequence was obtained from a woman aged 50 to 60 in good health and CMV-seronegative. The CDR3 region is CASLGDSTNEKLFF. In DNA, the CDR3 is TGTGCCAGCCTAGGGGACAGCACTAATGAAAAACTGTTTTTT.